This T cell receptor beta chain came from a study of regulatory T cells in long-lasting Graves disease. The time point: newly diagnosed GD, antithyroid drugs for less than 3 months. RNA isolated from PBMCs was used to make the TCR library. Graves' disease was diagnosed by American Thyroid Association guidelines. Arm-PCR of CDR3 regions and iRepertoire HTBI primers were the basis on which TCR beta libraries were built. TCRdb itself ran the multiplex PCR reads through MiXCR, one entry per CDR3 protein. The repertoire has about 530,000 distinct CDR3 sequences, approximately 16% of them found once; the top ten carry roughly 25%. This clonotype was counted a few times. The CDR3 runs to 16 residues. Germline assignment: CDR1 PRHDT and CDR2 FYEKMQ (reference sequence). Trimming took 5 bases from V and 3 from J; bases not matched to a gene: 7. The data were also submitted as part of a second study, on T cells in Graves' hyperthyroidism and ophthalmopathy.

This chain connects TRBV13 to TRBJ2-7; TRBD2 matches at 13 bases. The material was peripheral blood mononuclear cells (PBMCs), obtained at new diagnosis, from a patient treated with antithyroid drugs. The receptor was isolated from a woman aged 35-65 years with Graves disease. The DNA of the CDR3 is TGTGCCAGCAGCATGGGGACTAGCGGGGCCTACTACGAGCAGTACTTC. Its translation: CASSMGTSGAYYEQYF.